These 24 T cell receptor beta chains were all obtained from the same sample, sequenced in a study of cytomegalovirus exposure and HLA in healthy donors. Both 60 Vbeta primers and 13 Jbeta primers went into the PCR. Sequencing used immunoSEQ multiplex PCR; TCRdb keeps in-frame clones, though not all of them. The sample consists of approximately 160,000 clones, around 68% of them appearing once. Sequencing was performed on PBMCs. These receptors all come from a man aged 45-65 years in good health and CMV-seronegative.

The chain links TRBV6-6 to TRBJ2-7; maybe TRBD1 (6 bases). CDR1 MNHNY and CDR2 SVGAGI come from the germline V gene (reference sequence). The length of the CDR3 is 13 residues. With 4 bases removed from V and 7 bases from J, the gap between germline ends came to 14 bases. The CDR3 region has the DNA TGTGCCAGCAGTTTTGGGACACCGCGAGAGCAGTACTTC. Its translation is CASSFGTPREQYF.

This rearrangement joins TRBV6-5 to TRBJ2-1; TRBD2 matches at 7 bases. This CDR3 has 15 amino acids. Per the germline V gene, CDR1 is MNHEY and CDR2 is SVGAGI. Trimming cost V 0 bases and J 6 bases; bases outside gene matches: 5. CDR3 loop: CASSYSMGGVNEQFF. CDR3 DNA sequence: TGTGCCAGCAGTTACTCGATGGGGGGGGTCAATGAGCAGTTCTTC.

The chain joins TRBV7-9 to TRBJ2-2; the D gene is possibly TRBD2 (5 bases). The CDR3 sequence is 14 residues long. The V gene lost 2 bases and the J gene lost 6 bases, with 10 bases spanning the gap. The germline gives CDR1 SEHNR, CDR2 FQNEAQ (reference sequence). CDR3: CASSLIAGAGELFF. In DNA form, the CDR3 reads TGTGCCAGCAGCTTAATAGCCGGGGCCGGGGAGCTGTTTTTT. The full variable domain, in which reference TRBV7-9 and TRBJ2-2 provide the parts outside the CDR3, is DTGVSQNPRHKITKRGQNVTFRCDPISEHNRLYWYRQTLGQGPEFLTYFQNEAQLEKSRLLSDRFSAERPKGSFSTLEIQRTEQGDSAMYLCASSLIAGAGELFFGEGSRLTVL.

V is TRBV27 and J is TRBJ1-4; TRBD1 agrees at 9 bases. Unmatched junction bases numbered 8, after V lost 5 bases and J lost 7 bases. Per germline, CDR1 MNHEY and CDR2 SMNVEV (reference sequence). The CDR3 length is 15 residues. This chain's CDR3 is CASSLQGAGGEKLFF. As DNA, the CDR3 is TGTGCCAGCAGTCTACAGGGGGCAGGAGGTGAAAAACTGTTTTTT.

This chain links TRBV28 with TRBJ2-1, with 12 bases matching TRBD1. Germline CDR1 is MDHEN and CDR2 is SYDVKM. The V and J ends lost 7 bases and 9 bases, in that order; junction bases with no gene match: 10. The CDR3 is 15 residues long. CDR3: CASTIPGTGGSEQFF. CDR3 coding DNA: TGTGCCAGCACTATACCCGGGACAGGGGGCAGTGAGCAGTTCTTC.

The chain has TRBV7-9 and TRBJ2-2, with 13 bases lining up with TRBD2. CDR1 and CDR2 (germline): SEHNR, FQNEAQ (reference sequence). The CDR3 loop spans 17 amino acids. V trimming: 5 bases; J trimming: 5 bases; junction bases outside the gene matches: 8. The CDR3 DNA follows: TGTGCCAGCAGCATCGGGACTAGCGGGGTAATAACCGGGGAGCTGTTTTTT. Translating gives CASSIGTSGVITGELFF.

The chain's CDR3 is CASSKRDKITSEQYF. The DNA of the CDR3 is TGTGCCAGCAGTAAGAGGGACAAAATAACTTCCGAGCAGTACTTC. V and J are TRBV28 and TRBJ2-7; the D gene is possibly TRBD1 (6 bases). Trimming cost V 5 bases and J 6 bases, with 20 bases left between them. The CDR3 is 15 residues long. Germline loops: CDR1 MDHEN, CDR2 SYDVKM.

The rearrangement links TRBV27 to TRBJ2-1, with D hard to call. Between the trimmed V and J ends, which lost 4 bases and 3 bases, there was a span of 10 bases. The CDR3 length is 14 residues. Germline V gene sequence: CDR1 MNHEY, CDR2 SMNVEV (reference sequence). The CDR3 coding sequence is TGTGCCAGCAGTTATCAGACACACTACAATGAGCAGTTCTTC. This translates into CASSYQTHYNEQFF.

This clone was recorded only once. The rearrangement uses TRBV19 and TRBJ2-3; D gene unclear. CDR3 length equals 13 residues. Between the trimmed V and J ends, which lost 3 bases and 4 bases, there was a span of 8 bases. Germline V gene data show CDR1 as LNHDA and CDR2 as SQIVND (reference sequence). CDR3 loop: CASSMQRSDTQYF. In DNA, the CDR3 is TGTGCCAGTAGTATGCAGAGGTCAGATACGCAGTATTTT.

This clone was seen a few times. The rearrangement links TRBV5-1 to TRBJ2-2, with 7 bases aligning to TRBD1. Germline CDR1 is SGHRS and CDR2 is YFSETQ. The CDR3 loop spans 15 amino acids. V lost 4 bases and J lost 3; bases outside the gene matches: 6. The CDR3 loop reads CASSLDRADTGELFF. CDR3 DNA: TGCGCCAGCAGCCTAGACAGGGCCGACACCGGGGAGCTGTTTTTT. Complete variable domain (other parts from reference TRBV5-1 and TRBJ2-2): KAGVTQTPRYLIKTRGQQVTLSCSPISGHRSVSWYQQTPGQGLQFLFEYFSETQRNKGNFPGRFSGRQFSNSRSEMNVSTLELGDSALYLCASSLDRADTGELFFGEGSRLTVL.

The chain couples TRBV5-4 to TRBJ2-5; 11 bases line up with TRBD1. V shed 2 bases, J shed 2 bases, and the junction held 2 bases outside the gene matches. Germline V gives CDR1 SGHNT, CDR2 YYREEE (reference sequence). CDR3 length equals 15 residues. The DNA of the CDR3 is TGTGCCAGCAGCTTACGGGACAGGGGGCAAGAGACCCAGTACTTC. Translation: CASSLRDRGQETQYF. The whole variable domain, filled in from reference TRBV5-4 and TRBJ2-5, reads ETGVTQSPTHLIKTRGQQVTLRCSSQSGHNTVSWYQQALGQGPQFIFQYYREEENGRGNFPPRFSGLQFPNYSSELNVNALELDDSALYLCASSLRDRGQETQYFGPGTRLLVL.

The chain couples TRBV7-2 to TRBJ1-1; no reliable D call. CDR1 is SGHTA, CDR2 FQGNSA, per germline. The CDR3 is made up of 18 amino acids. Trimming removed 5 bases from V and 2 bases from J, with 24 bases in between. The CDR3 reads CASSAGLSGVGLNTEAFF. CDR3 DNA: TGTGCCAGCAGCGCCGGATTGAGCGGGGTCGGACTTAACACTGAAGCTTTCTTT.

This rearrangement joins TRBV5-1 to TRBJ2-7; the D gene is possibly TRBD1 (5 bases). Trimming pared 0 bases from V and 2 bases from J, leaving 9 bases between. There are 14 residues in the CDR3. Germline-derived CDR1 and CDR2 are SGHRS and YFSETQ. CDR3 DNA sequence: TGCGCCAGCAGCTTGGCTGTCAGGGCCTACGAGCAGTACTTC. Its protein product is CASSLAVRAYEQYF.

The CDR3 here is CASSPGQGLYEKLFF. The CDR3 bases are TGTGCCAGCTCACCCGGACAGGGCCTCTATGAAAAACTGTTTTTT. The chain couples TRBV18 to TRBJ1-4; 8 bases line up with TRBD1. Germline loops: CDR1 KGHSH, CDR2 LQKENI. This CDR3 region has 15 residues. Trimming took 3 bases from V and 6 from J; bases not matched to a gene: 6.

Only a few counts were recorded for this clone. The chain carries TRBV6-1 and TRBJ2-7; D may be TRBD1 (7 bases). Germline V gene lookup returns CDR1 MNHNS and CDR2 SASEGT. Trimming shortened V by 7 bases and J by 1 base, and 14 bases separated the two germline ends. The CDR3 loop spans 14 amino acids. CDR3 in amino acids: CASKGRGASYEQYF. CDR3 nucleotide sequence: TGTGCCAGCAAGGGCAGGGGGGCATCCTACGAGCAGTACTTC.

CDR3 region: CASSSPGTGDPYNEQFF. The CDR3 DNA sequence: TGTGCCAGCAGTTCACCCGGGACAGGGGACCCCTACAATGAGCAGTTCTTC. The rearrangement joins TRBV28 to TRBJ2-1; the match to TRBD1 covers 10 bases. V lost 4 bases to trimming and J lost 2 bases; unmatched junction nucleotides: 8. Germline values: CDR1 MDHEN, CDR2 SYDVKM. This CDR3 is 17 amino acids long.

The chain is built from TRBV28 and TRBJ1-3, with 10 bases identical to TRBD1. From germline, CDR1 is MDHEN and CDR2 SYDVKM. Trimming removed 6 bases from V and 4 bases from J; junction bases left unmatched: 9. The CDR3 spans 16 residues. The chain's CDR3 is CASRLGQGGMGNTIYF. The DNA for the CDR3 is TGTGCCAGCAGGCTCGGACAGGGGGGAATGGGAAACACCATATATTTT.

The DNA for the CDR3 is TGTGCCAGCATGGAGGGCCTCTATGGCTACACCTTC. This sequence encodes CASMEGLYGYTF. The genes are TRBV6-1 and TRBJ1-2; unclear D gene. The germline gives CDR1 MNHNS, CDR2 SASEGT. The CDR3 runs 12 residues. Trimming pared 7 bases from V and 4 bases from J, leaving 10 bases between.

The CDR3 DNA sequence: TGTGCCAGTAACAGCCGGGAGCAACCTGAAGCTTTCTTT. Translation gives CASNSREQPEAFF. The chain combines TRBV19 with TRBJ1-1; D is unclear. CDR3 size: 13 residues. Germline V gives CDR1 LNHDA, CDR2 SQIVND (reference sequence). V lost 7 bases and J 6 bases, leaving 15 bases between the germline ends.

The V call is TRBV28, the J call TRBJ1-3, with 10 bases lining up with TRBD1. The CDR3 sequence is 16 residues long. Germline values: CDR1 MDHEN, CDR2 SYDVKM. V was pared by 5 bases and J by 3 bases, with 7 bases of the junction left unmatched. The CDR3 bases are TGTGCCAGCAGTCGTCCCGGGACAGGGGTTGGAAACACCATATATTTT. Translating gives CASSRPGTGVGNTIYF.

The chain links TRBV11-2 to TRBJ2-3, with D perhaps matching TRBD2 (5 bases). CDR1 is SGHAT and CDR2 is FQNNGV in the germline V gene. The length of the CDR3 is 13 residues. V lost 6 bases and J 5 bases, leaving 12 bases between the germline ends. The CDR3 DNA follows: TGTGCCAGCAGACTCGGACGGGAAGATACGCAGTATTTT. This encodes CASRLGREDTQYF.

This clone was counted only a few times. This sequence joins TRBV2 and TRBJ2-7; 8 nucleotides align to TRBD1. CDR3 size: 12 residues. With 10 bases clipped from V and 3 bases from J, the junction kept 5 bases outside the gene matches. Germline CDR1 is SNHLY and CDR2 is FYNNEI. Here the CDR3 reads CATNTGGYEQYF. CDR3 coding DNA: TGTGCCACCAATACAGGGGGCTACGAGCAGTACTTC.

The chain carries TRBV6-5 and TRBJ1-2; 7 bases agree with TRBD1. This CDR3 is 12 amino acids long. Germline V gene data show CDR1 as MNHEY and CDR2 as SVGAGI. With V trimmed by 7 bases and J by 7 bases, 6 bases remained unmatched. CDR3 sequence reads: CASMGQGGGYTF. CDR3 DNA: TGTGCCAGCATGGGGCAGGGGGGTGGCTACACCTTC.

The genes are TRBV19 and TRBJ1-2; no definite D call. This CDR3 is 17 amino acids long. Trimming took 3 bases from V and 0 from J, leaving 17 bases between them. Germline CDR1 reads LNHDA; CDR2 reads SQIVND (reference sequence). CDR3 sequence (DNA): TGTGCCAGTAGTATCTTCTCGTCGACCCTAGCTAACTATGGCTACACCTTC. It translates to CASSIFSSTLANYGYTF.